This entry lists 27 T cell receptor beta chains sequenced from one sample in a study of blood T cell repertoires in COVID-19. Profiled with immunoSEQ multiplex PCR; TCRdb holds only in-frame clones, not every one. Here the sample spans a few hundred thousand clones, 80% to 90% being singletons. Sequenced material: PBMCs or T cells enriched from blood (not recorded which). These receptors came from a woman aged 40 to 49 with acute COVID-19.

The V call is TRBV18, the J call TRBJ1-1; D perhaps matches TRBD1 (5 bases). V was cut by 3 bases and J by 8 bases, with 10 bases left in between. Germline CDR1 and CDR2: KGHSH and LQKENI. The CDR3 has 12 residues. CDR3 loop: CASSPQGSEAFF. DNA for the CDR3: TGTGCCAGCTCACCGCAGGGATCGGAAGCTTTCTTT. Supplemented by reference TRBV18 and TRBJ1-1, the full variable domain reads NAGVMQNPRHLVRRRGQEARLRCSPMKGHSHVYWYRQLPEEGLKFMVYLQKENIIDESGMPKERFSAEFPKEGPSILRIQQVVRGDSAAYFCASSPQGSEAFFGQGTRLTVV.

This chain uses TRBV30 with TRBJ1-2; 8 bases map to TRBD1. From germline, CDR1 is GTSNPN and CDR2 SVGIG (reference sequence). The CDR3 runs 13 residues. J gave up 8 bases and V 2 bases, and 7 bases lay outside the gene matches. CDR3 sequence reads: CAWSSPTGDGYTF. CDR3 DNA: TGTGCCTGGAGTTCACCGACAGGGGACGGCTACACCTTC. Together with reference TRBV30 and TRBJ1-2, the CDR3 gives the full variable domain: SQTIHQWPATLVQPVGSPLSLECTVEGTSNPNLYWYRQAAGRGLQLLFYSVGIGQISSEVPQNLSASRPQDRQFILSSKKLLLSDSGFYLCAWSSPTGDGYTFGSGTRLTVV.

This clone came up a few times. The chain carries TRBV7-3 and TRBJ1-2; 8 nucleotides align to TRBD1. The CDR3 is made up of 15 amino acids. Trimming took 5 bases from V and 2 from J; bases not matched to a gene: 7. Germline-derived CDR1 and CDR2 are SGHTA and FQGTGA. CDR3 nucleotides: TGTGCCAGCAGCCCCGACAGGGGAGTAAACTATGGCTACACCTTC. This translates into CASSPDRGVNYGYTF.

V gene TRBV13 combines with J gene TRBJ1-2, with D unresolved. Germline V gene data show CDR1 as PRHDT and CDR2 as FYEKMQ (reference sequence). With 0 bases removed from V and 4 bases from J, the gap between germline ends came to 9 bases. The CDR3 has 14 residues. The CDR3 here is CASSLGQISYGYTF. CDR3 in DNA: TGTGCCAGCAGCTTAGGGCAAATCAGCTATGGCTACACCTTC. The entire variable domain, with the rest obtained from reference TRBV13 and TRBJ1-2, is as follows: AAGVIQSPRHLIKEKRETATLKCYPIPRHDTVYWYQQGPGQDPQFLISFYEKMQSDKGSIPDRFSAQQFSDYHSELNMSSLELGDSALYFCASSLGQISYGYTFGSGTRLTVV.

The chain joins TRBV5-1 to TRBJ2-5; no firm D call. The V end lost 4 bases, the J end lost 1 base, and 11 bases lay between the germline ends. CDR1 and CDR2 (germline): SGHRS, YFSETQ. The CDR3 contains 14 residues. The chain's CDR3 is CASSVDPGQETQYF. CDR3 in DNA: TGCGCCAGCAGCGTGGACCCAGGCCAAGAGACCCAGTACTTC.

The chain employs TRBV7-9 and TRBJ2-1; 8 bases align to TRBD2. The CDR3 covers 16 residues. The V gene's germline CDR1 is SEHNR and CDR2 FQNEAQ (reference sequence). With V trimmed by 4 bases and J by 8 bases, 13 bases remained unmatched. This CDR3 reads CASSSGEGGRFYEQFF. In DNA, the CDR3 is TGTGCCAGCAGCTCCGGTGAGGGCGGGAGGTTCTATGAGCAGTTCTTC.

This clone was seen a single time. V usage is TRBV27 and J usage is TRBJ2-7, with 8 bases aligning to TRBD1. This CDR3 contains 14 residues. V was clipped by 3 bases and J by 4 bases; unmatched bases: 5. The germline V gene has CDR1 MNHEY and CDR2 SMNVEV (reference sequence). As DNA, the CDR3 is TGTGCCAGCAGTTTGACAGGGGTGTTGTACGAGCAGTACTTC. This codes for CASSLTGVLYEQYF.

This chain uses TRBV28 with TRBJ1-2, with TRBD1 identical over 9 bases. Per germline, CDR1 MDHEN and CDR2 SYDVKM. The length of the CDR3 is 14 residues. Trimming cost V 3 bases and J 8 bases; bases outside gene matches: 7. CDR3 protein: CASSFGGTGQGYTF. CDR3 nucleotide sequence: TGTGCCAGCAGTTTCGGGGGGACAGGGCAAGGCTACACCTTC.

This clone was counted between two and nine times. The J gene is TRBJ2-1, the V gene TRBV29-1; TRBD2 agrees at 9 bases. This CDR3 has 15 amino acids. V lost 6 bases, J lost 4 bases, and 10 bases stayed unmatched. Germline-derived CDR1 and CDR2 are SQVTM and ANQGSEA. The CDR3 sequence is CSVLSLAGLYNEQFF. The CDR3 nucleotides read TGCAGCGTCCTCTCTCTAGCGGGGCTTTACAATGAGCAGTTCTTC.

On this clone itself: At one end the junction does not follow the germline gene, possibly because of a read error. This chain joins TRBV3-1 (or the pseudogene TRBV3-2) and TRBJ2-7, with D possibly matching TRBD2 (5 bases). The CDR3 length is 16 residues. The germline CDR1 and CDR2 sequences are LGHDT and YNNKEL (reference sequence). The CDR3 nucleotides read TGTGCCAGCAGGCAAGAGGGAGCGCCATACTCCTACGAGCAGTACTTC. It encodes CASRQEGAPYSYEQYF.

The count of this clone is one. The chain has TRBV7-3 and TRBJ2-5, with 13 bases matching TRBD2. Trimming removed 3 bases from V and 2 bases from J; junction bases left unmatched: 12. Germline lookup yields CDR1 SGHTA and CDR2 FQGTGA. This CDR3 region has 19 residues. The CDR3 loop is CASSFSGTSGIGPQETQYF. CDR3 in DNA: TGTGCCAGCAGCTTCTCCGGGACTAGCGGGATAGGACCTCAAGAGACCCAGTACTTC.

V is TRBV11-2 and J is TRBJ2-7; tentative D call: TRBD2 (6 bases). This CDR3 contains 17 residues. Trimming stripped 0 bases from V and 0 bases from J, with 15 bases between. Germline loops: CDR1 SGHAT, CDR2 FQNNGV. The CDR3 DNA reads TGTGCCAGCAGCTTAGACCAGACAGCCGGGAGCTCCTACGAGCAGTACTTC. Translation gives CASSLDQTAGSSYEQYF.

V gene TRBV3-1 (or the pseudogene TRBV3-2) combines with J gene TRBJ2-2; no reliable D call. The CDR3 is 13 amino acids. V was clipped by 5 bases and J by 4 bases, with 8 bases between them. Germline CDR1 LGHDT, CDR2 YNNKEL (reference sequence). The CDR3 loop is CASSSRLTGELFF. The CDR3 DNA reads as TGTGCCAGCAGCTCGAGACTCACCGGGGAGCTGTTTTTT.

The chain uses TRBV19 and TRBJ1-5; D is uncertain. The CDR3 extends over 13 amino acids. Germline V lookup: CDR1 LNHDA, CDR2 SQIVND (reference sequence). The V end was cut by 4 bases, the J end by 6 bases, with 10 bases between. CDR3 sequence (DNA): TGTGCCAGTAGTAGCGGTTTTGGTCAGCCCCAGCATTTT. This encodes CASSSGFGQPQHF.

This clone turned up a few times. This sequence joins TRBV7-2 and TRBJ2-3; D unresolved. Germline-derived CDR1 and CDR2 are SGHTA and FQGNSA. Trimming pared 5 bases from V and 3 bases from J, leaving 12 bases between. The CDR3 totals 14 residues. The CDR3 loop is CASSPTVNTDTQYF. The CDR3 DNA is TGTGCCAGCAGCCCGACTGTAAATACAGATACGCAGTATTTT.

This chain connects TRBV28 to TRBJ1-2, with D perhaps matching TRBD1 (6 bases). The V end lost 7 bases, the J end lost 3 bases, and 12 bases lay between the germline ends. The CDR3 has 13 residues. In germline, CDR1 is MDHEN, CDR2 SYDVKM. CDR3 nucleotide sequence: TGTGCCAGCATTGAACAGGGCGACTATGGCTACACCTTC. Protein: CASIEQGDYGYTF.

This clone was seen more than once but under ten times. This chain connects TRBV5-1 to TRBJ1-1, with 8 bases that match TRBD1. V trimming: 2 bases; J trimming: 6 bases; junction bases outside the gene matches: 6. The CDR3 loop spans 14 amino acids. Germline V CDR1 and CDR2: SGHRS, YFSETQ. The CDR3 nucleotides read TGCGCCAGCAGCTTAGGACAGGGTGGTGCTGAAGCTTTCTTT. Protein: CASSLGQGGAEAFF.

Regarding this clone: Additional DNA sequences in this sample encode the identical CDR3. CDR3 amino acids: CASSPTSGSTDTQYF. The CDR3 DNA reads as TGTGCCAGCAGCCCTACCTCAGGGAGCACAGATACGCAGTATTTT. The chain employs TRBV3-1 (or the pseudogene TRBV3-2) and TRBJ2-3; maybe TRBD1 (5 bases). Deletions cut 4 bases from V and 0 bases from J, with 11 bases between. The CDR3 is 15 amino acids. Germline V CDR1 and CDR2: LGHDT, YNNKEL (reference sequence).

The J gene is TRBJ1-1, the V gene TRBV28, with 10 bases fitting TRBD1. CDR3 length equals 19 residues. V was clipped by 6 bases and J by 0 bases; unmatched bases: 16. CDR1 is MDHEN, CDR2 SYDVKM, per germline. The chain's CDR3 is CASRPQTGGVKFMNTEAFF. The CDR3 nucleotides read TGTGCCAGCAGGCCTCAGACAGGGGGCGTCAAGTTCATGAACACTGAAGCTTTCTTT.

As DNA, the CDR3 is TGTGCCAGCAGCCTTGGACAGGGCGGCGGGGAGCTGTTTTTT. Translating gives CASSLGQGGGELFF. This chain links TRBV3-1 (or the pseudogene TRBV3-2) with TRBJ2-2; TRBD1 matches 8 bases. Unmatched junction bases numbered 5, after V lost 4 bases and J lost 7 bases. Germline CDR1 LGHDT, CDR2 YNNKEL (reference sequence). CDR3 length: 14 residues.

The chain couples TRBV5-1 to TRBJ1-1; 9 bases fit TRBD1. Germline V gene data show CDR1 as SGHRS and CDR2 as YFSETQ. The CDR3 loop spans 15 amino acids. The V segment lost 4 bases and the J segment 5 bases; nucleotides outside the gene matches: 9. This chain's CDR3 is CASSGQGQGRTEAFF. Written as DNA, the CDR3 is TGCGCCAGCAGCGGACAAGGACAGGGGAGGACTGAAGCTTTCTTT.

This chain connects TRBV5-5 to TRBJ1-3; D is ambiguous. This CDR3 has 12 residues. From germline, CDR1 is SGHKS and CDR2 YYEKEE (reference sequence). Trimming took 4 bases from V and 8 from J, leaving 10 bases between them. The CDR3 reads CASSLNGDTIYF. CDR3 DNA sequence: TGTGCCAGCAGCCTTAACGGGGACACCATATATTTT.

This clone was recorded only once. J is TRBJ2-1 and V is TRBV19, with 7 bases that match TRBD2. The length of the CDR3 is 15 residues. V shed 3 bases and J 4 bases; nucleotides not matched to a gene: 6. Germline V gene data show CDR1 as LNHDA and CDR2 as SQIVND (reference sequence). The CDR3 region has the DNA TGTGCCAGTAGTATGGGAGGGAGGGTATACAATGAGCAGTTCTTC. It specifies CASSMGGRVYNEQFF.

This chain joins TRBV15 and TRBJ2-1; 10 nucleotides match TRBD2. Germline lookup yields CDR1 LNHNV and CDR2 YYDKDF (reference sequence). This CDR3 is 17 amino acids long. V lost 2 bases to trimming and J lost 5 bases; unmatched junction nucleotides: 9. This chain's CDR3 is CATSRSVGTSEHNEQFF. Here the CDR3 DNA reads TGTGCCACCAGCAGATCGGTCGGGACTAGCGAACACAATGAGCAGTTCTTC. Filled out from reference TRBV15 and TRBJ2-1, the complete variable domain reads DAMVIQNPRYQVTQFGKPVTLSCSQTLNHNVMYWYQQKSSQAPKLLFHYYDKDFNNEADTPDNFQSRRPNTSFCFLDIRSPGLGDTAMYLCATSRSVGTSEHNEQFFGPGTRLTVL.

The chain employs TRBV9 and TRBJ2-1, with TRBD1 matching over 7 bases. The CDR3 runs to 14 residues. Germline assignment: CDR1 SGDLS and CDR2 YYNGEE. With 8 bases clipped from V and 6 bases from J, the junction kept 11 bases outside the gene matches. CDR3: CASREGAGANEQFF. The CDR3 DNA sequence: TGTGCCAGTCGCGAGGGGGCAGGGGCCAATGAGCAGTTCTTC.

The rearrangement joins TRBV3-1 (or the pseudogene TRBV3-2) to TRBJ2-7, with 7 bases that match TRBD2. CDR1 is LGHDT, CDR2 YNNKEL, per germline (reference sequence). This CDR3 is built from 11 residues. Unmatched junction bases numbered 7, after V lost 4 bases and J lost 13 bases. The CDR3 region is CASSLGLGYYF. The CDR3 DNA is TGTGCCAGCAGCCTAGGACTAGGTTACTACTTC.

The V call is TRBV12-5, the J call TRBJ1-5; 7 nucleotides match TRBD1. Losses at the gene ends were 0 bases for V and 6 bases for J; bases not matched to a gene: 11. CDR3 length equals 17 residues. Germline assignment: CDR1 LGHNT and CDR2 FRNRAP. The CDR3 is CASGLVGFTGARQPQHF. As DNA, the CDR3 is TGTGCTAGTGGTTTGGTAGGTTTTACAGGGGCACGTCAGCCCCAGCATTTT. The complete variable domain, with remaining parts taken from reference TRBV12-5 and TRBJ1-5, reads DARVTQTPRHKVTEMGQEVTMRCQPILGHNTVFWYRQTMMQGLELLAYFRNRAPLDDSGMPKDRFSAEMPDATLATLKIQPSEPRDSAVYFCASGLVGFTGARQPQHFGDGTRLSIL.